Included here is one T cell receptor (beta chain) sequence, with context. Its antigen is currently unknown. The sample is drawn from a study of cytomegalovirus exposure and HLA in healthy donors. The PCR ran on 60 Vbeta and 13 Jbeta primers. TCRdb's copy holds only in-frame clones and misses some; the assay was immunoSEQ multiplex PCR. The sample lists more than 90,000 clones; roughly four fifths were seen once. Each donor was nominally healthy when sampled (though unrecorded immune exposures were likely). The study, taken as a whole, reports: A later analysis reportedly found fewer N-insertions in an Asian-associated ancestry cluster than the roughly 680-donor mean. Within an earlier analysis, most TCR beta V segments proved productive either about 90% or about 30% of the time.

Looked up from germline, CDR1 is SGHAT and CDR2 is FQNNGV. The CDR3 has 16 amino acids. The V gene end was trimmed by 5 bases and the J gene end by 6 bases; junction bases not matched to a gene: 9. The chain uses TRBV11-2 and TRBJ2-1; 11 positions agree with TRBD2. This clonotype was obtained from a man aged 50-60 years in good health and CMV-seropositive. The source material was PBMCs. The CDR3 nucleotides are TGTGCCAGCAGCCCCCTAGCGGGAGGCCCCAGCAATGAGCAGTTCTTC. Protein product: CASSPLAGGPSNEQFF.